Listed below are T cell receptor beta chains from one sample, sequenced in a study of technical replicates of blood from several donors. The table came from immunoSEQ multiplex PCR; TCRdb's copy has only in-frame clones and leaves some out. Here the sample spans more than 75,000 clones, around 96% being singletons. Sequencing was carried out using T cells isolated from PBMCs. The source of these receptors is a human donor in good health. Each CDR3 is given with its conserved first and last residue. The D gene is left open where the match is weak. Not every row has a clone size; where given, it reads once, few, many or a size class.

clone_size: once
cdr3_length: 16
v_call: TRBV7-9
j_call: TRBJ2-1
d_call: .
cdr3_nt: TGTGCCAGCAGCTTAGTCGGGTTCGGCCGGTACAATGAGCAGTTCTTC
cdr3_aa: CASSLVGFGRYNEQFF

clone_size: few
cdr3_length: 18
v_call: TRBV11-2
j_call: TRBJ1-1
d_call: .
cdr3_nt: TGTGCCAGCAGCTTAGATCGGAGTGTATCCTCAGCGAACACTGAAGCTTTCTTT
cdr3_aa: CASSLDRSVSSANTEAFF

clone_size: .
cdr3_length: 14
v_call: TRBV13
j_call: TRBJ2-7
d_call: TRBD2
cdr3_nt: TGTGCCAGCAGCCGAACTAGCGGAACCTACGAGCAGTACTTC
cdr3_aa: CASSRTSGTYEQYF

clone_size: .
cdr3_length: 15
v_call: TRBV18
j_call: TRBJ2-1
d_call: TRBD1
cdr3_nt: TGTGCCAGCTCACCTTACAGGGGGCCCCCCAATGAGCAGTTCTTC
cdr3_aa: CASSPYRGPPNEQFF

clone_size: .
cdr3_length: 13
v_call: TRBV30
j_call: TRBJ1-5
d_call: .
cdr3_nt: TGTGCCTGGAGCGCTGGAGGGTATCAGCCCCAGCATTTT
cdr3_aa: CAWSAGGYQPQHF

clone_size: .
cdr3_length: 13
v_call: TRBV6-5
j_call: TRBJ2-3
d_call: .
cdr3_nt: TGTGCCAGCAGTTACTTATTAGCCGATACGCAGTATTTT
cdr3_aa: CASSYLLADTQYF

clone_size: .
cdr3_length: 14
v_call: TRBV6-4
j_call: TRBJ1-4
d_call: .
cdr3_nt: TGTGCCAGCAGTGTTCACAGGCCTAATGAAAAACTGTTTTTT
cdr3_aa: CASSVHRPNEKLFF

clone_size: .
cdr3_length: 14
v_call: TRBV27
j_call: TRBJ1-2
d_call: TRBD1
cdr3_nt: TGTGCCAGCAGTTCGACAGGGGGAAACTATGGCTACACCTTC
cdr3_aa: CASSSTGGNYGYTF

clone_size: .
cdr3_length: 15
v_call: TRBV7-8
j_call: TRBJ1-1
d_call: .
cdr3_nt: TGTGCCAGCAGCTTAGCTAGGCCAGGGAACACTGAAGCTTTCTTT
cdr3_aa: CASSLARPGNTEAFF

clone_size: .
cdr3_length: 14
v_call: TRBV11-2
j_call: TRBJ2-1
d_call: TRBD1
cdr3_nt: TGTGCCAGCAGCTTAGTAACAGGGGGAGGCGAGCAGTTCTTC
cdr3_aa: CASSLVTGGGEQFF

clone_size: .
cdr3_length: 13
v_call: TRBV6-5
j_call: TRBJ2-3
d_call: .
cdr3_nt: TGTGCCAGCAGCAAGGCTTTAGCGGATACGCAGTATTTT
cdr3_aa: CASSKALADTQYF

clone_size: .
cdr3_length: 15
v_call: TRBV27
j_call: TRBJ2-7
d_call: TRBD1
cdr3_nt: TGTGCCAGCAGTCTTGGAGGGACAGGGGTGTACGAGCAGTACTTC
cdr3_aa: CASSLGGTGVYEQYF

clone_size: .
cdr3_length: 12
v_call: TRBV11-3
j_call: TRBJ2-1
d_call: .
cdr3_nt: TGTGCCAGCAGCTTCGGGGGCAATGAGCAGTTCTTC
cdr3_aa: CASSFGGNEQFF

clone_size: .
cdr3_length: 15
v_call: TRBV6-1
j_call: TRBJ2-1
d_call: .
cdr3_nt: TGTGCCATCGCGGGTGAAATACCCCTAAACAATGAGCAGTTCTTC
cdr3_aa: CAIAGEIPLNNEQFF

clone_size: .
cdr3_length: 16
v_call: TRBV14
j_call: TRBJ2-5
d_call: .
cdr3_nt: TGTGCCAGCAGCCCGGGAATTAGTATGTATTCGGAGACCCAGTACTTC
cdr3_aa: CASSPGISMYSETQYF

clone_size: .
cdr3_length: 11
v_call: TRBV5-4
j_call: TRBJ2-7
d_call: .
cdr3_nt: TGTGCCAGCAGCAACAACTACGAGCAGTACTTC
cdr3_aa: CASSNNYEQYF

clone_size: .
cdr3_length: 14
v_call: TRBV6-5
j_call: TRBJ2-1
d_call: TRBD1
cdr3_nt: TGTGCCAGCAGTTATTCCGGGACAGGGGTTGAGCAGTTCTTC
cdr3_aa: CASSYSGTGVEQFF

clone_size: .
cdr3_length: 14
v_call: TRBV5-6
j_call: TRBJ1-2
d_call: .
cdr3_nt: TGTGCCAGCAGCTTTGTTCAGGGTAACTATGGCTACACCTTC
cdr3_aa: CASSFVQGNYGYTF

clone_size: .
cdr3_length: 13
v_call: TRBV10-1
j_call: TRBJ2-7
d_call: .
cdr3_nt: TGCGCCAGCAGTGACATTCATAGAGGCGAGCAGTACTTC
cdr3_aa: CASSDIHRGEQYF

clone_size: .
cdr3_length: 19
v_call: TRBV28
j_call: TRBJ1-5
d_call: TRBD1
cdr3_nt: TGTGCCAGCACCGTAACCCGGGACAGAGGATTCTATAGCAATCAGCCCCAGCATTTT
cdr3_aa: CASTVTRDRGFYSNQPQHF

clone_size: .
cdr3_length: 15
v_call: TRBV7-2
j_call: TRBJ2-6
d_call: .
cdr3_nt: TGTGCCAGCAGGCCCCAGGGATGGGGGGCCAACGTCCTGACTTTC
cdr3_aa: CASRPQGWGANVLTF

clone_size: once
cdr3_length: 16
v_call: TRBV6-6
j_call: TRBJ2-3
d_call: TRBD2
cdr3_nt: TGTGCCAGCAGTTACCAAGGGGAGGGAAGCACAGATACGCAGTATTTT
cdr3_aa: CASSYQGEGSTDTQYF

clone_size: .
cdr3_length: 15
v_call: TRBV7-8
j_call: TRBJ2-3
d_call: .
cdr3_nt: TGTGCCAGCAGCCGACTAGTTGTCGGCACAGATACGCAGTATTTT
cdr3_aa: CASSRLVVGTDTQYF

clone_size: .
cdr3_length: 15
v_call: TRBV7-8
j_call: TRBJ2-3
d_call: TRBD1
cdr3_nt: TGTGCCAGCAGAGCGTGGACAGGGGGCACAGATACGCAGTATTTT
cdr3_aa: CASRAWTGGTDTQYF

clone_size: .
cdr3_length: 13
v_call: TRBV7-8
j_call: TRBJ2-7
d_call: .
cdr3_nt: TGTGCCAGCAGCCCCGGACAGTCCTACGAGCAGTACTTC
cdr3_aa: CASSPGQSYEQYF

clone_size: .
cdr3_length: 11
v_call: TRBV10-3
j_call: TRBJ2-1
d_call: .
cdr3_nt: TGTGCCTCCGCAGGTATCAATGAGCAGTTCTTC
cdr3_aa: CASAGINEQFF

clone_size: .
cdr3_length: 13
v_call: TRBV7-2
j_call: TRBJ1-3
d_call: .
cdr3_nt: TGTGCCAGCAGCTTAACAGCTGGAAACACCATATATTTT
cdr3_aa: CASSLTAGNTIYF

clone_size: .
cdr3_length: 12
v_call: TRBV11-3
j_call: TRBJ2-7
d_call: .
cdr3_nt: TGTGCCAGCAGCCTACTAACCTACGAGCAGTACTTC
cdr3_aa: CASSLLTYEQYF

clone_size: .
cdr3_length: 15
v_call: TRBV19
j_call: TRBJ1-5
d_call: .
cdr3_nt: TGTGCCAGTAGTATCGGAGCCGGGGGCAATCAGCCCCAGCATTTT
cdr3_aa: CASSIGAGGNQPQHF

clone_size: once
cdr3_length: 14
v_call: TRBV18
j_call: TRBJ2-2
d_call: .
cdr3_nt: TGTGCCAGCTCACCACAGCTTAACACCGGGGAGCTGTTTTTT
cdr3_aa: CASSPQLNTGELFF

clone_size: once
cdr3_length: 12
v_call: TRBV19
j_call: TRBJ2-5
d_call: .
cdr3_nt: TGTGCCAGTAGTAGGACGGGGGAGACCCAGTACTTC
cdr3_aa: CASSRTGETQYF

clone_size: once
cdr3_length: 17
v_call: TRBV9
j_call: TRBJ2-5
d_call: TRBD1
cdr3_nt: TGTGCCAGCAGCGTAGGTGTCGGACAGGGGATAGGGGAGACCCAGTACTTC
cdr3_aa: CASSVGVGQGIGETQYF

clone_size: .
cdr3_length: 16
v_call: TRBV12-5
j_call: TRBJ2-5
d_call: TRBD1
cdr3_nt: TGTGCTAGTGGTTTGGGGGACAGGGGGTATGGGGAGACCCAGTACTTC
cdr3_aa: CASGLGDRGYGETQYF

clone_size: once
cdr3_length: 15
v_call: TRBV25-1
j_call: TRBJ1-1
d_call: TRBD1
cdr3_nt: TGTGCCAGCAGTGAATATTTGGAGGGGGCCACTGAAGCTTTCTTT
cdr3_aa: CASSEYLEGATEAFF

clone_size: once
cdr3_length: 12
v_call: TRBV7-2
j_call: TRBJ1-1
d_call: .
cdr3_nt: TGTGCCAGCAGCTTGGGGCATCCTGAAGCTTTCTTT
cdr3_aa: CASSLGHPEAFF

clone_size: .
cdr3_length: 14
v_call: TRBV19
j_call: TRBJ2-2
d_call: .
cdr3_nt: TGTGCCAGTAGCCCCCCACTAGGGACCGGGGAGCTGTTTTTT
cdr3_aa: CASSPPLGTGELFF

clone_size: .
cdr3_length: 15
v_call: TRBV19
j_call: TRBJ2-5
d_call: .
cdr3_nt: TGTGCCAGTAGTTTAACGGGAGATTTTGGAGAGACCCAGTACTTC
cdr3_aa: CASSLTGDFGETQYF

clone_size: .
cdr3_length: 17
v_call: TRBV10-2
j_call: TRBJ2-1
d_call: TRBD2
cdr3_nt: TGCGCCAGCAGTGAGCCTAGCGGGAGGGCCATAGGGAATGAGCAGTTCTTC
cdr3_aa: CASSEPSGRAIGNEQFF

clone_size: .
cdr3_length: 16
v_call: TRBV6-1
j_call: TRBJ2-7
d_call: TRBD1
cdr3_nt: TGTGCCAGCAGCGAACCACCGGGACAGGGTCACTACGAGCAGTACTTC
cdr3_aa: CASSEPPGQGHYEQYF

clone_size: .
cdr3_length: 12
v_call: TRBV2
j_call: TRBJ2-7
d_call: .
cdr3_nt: TGTGCCGGTCGGAGGCTGGAATACGAGCAGTACTTC
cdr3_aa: CAGRRLEYEQYF

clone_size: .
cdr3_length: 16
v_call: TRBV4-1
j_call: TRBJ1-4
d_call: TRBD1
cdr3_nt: TGCGCCAGCAGCCATAATTCCCGGGACAGATATGAAAAACTGTTTTTT
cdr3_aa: CASSHNSRDRYEKLFF

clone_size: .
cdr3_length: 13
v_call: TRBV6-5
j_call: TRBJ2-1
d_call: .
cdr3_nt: TGTGCCAGCAGTAGGGGACTGAACAATGAGCAGTTCTTC
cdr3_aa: CASSRGLNNEQFF

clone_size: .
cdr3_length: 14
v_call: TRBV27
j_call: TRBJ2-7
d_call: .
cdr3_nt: TGTGCCAGCAGTTTATTCTGGGGAGGCGACGAGCAGTACTTC
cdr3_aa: CASSLFWGGDEQYF

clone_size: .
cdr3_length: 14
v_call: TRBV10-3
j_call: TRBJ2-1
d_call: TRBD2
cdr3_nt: TGTGCCTCCCGGGAGTTAGCGGGAGAGGATGAGCAGTTCTTC
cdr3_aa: CASRELAGEDEQFF

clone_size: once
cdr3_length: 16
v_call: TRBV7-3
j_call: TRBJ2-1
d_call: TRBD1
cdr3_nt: TGTGCCAGCAGCTTTGTATTGGACAGGGGAAACAATGAGCAGTTCTTC
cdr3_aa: CASSFVLDRGNNEQFF